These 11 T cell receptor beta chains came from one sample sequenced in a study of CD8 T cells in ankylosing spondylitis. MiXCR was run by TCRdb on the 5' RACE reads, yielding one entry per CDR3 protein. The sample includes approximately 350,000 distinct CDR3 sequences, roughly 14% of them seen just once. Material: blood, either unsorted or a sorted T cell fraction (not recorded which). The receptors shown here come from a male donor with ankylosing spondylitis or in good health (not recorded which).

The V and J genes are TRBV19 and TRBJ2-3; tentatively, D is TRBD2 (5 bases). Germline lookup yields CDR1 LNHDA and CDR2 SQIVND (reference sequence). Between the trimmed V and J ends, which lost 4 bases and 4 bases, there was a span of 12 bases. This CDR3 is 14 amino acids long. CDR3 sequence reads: CASSKLAKSDTQYF. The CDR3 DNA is TGTGCCAGTAGTAAGCTAGCAAAATCAGATACGCAGTATTTT.

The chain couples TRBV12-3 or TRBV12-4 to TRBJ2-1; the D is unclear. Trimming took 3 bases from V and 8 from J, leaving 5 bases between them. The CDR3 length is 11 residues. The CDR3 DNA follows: TGTGCCAGCAGTTTTGTCGATGAGCAGTTCTTC. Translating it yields CASSFVDEQFF.

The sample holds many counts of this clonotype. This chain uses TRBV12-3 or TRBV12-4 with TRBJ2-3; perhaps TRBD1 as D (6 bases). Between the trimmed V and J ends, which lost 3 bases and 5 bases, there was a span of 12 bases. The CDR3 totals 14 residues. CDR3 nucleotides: TGTGCCAGCAGTTTGGGGCAGGGGATAGATACGCAGTATTTT. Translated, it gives CASSLGQGIDTQYF.

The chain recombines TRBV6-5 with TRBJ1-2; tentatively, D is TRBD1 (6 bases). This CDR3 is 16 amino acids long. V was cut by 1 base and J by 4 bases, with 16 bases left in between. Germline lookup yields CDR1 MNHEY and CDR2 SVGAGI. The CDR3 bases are TGTGCCAGCAGTTACTTGGGGGCAGGGTCAACCTATGGCTACACCTTC. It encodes CASSYLGAGSTYGYTF.

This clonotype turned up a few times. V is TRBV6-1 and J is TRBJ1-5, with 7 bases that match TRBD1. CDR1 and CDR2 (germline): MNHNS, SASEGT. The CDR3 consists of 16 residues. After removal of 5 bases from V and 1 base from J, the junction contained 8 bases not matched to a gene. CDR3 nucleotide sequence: TGTGCCAGCAGTCCGCTACAGGGGACAAGCAATCAGCCCCAGCATTTT. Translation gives CASSPLQGTSNQPQHF.

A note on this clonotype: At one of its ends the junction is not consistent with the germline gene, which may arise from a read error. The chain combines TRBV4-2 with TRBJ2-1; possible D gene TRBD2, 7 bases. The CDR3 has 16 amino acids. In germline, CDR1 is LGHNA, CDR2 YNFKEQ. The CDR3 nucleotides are TGTGCCAGCAGTCAAGAAGGGGGAGGGATTCTGAATGAGCAGTTCTTC. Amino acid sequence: CASSQEGGGILNEQFF.

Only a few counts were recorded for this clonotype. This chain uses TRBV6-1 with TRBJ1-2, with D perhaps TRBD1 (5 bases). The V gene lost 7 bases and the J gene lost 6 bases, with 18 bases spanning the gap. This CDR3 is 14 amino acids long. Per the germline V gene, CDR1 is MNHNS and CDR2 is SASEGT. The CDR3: CASTEERGRDGYTF. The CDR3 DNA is TGTGCCAGCACCGAGGAGAGGGGTAGGGATGGCTACACCTTC.

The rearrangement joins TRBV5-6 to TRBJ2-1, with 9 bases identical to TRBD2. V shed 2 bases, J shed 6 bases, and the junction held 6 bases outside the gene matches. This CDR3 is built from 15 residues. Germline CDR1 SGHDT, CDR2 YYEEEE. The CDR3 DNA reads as TGTGCCAGCAGCTTTCCTAGCGGGGCAACCAATGAGCAGTTCTTC. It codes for CASSFPSGATNEQFF.

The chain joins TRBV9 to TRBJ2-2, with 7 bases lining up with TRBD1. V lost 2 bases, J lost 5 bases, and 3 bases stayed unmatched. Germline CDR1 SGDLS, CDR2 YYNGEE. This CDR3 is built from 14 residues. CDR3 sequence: CASSVRTGTGELFF. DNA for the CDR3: TGTGCCAGCAGCGTCAGGACAGGTACCGGGGAGCTGTTTTTT.

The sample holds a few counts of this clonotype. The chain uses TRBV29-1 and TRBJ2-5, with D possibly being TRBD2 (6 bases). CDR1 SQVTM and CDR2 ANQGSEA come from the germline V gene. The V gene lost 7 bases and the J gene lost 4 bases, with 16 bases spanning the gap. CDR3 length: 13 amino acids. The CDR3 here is CSAGGRTPETQYF. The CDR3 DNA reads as TGCAGCGCCGGGGGACGGACCCCAGAGACCCAGTACTTC.

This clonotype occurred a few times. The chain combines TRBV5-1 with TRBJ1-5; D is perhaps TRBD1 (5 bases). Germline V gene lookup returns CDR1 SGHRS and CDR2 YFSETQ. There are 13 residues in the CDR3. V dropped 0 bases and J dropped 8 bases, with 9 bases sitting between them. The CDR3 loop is CASSLAGSEPQHF. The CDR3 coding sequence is TGCGCCAGCAGCTTGGCAGGGTCTGAGCCCCAGCATTTT.